This is a list of T cell receptor beta chains from one sample in a study of cytomegalovirus exposure and HLA in healthy donors. The assay was immunoSEQ multiplex PCR, and TCRdb's table has in-frame clones only and misses some. Seen here are over 100,000 clones, 60% to 80% observed once, and the top ten hold under 8.5%. The sequencing input was PBMCs. These receptors originate from a male donor in good health and CMV-seronegative. The CDR3 runs from the conserved cysteine through the conserved F or W. A D gene is named only where the DNA matches it firmly. Size values are once, few and many counts, or a class for expanded clones, and some rows have none.

cdr3_nt | cdr3_aa | v_call | clone_size | d_call | j_call
TGTGCCATAGGACGAGGGATGGAGGAAAAACTGTTTTTT | CAIGRGMEEKLFF | TRBV28 | NA | NA | TRBJ1-4
TGCGCCAGCAGCTTGTCCAGTACAGATGAAAAACTGTTTTTT | CASSLSSTDEKLFF | TRBV5-1 | NA | NA | TRBJ1-4
TGCGCCAGCAGTCAAGTCCCCGACAGGATCGGCGGGGAGCTGTTTTTT | CASSQVPDRIGGELFF | TRBV23-1 | NA | NA | TRBJ2-2
TGTGCCAGCAGCTCCCCGAAGGGGGCAGATGAGACCCAGTACTTC | CASSSPKGADETQYF | TRBV7-9 | few | TRBD1 | TRBJ2-5
TGTGCCAGCAGTTCCTCCGGGACAGCGATTTACAATGAGCAGTTCTTC | CASSSSGTAIYNEQFF | TRBV28 | NA | TRBD1 | TRBJ2-1
TGTGCCAGCTCCGGGACAGGCGGAAACACCATATATTTT | CASSGTGGNTIYF | TRBV6-5 | few | TRBD1 | TRBJ1-3
TGTGCCAGTAGTGGGCAGGGGAACTATGGCTACACCTTC | CASSGQGNYGYTF | TRBV19 | NA | NA | TRBJ1-2
TGTGCCAGCAGCCCGACTAGCTACCACTTC | CASSPTSYHF | TRBV2 | NA | TRBD2 | TRBJ2-5
TGTGCCAGCAGCTTCGGGGGAGGGCCGGCAGATACGCAGTATTTT | CASSFGGGPADTQYF | TRBV5-4 | NA | TRBD2 | TRBJ2-3
TGCAGTGTTAGTCGGGTCGGTGAGCAGTTCTTC | CSVSRVGEQFF | TRBV20-1 | once | NA | TRBJ2-1
TGTGCCATCAGTGAGTCTTCAGGGAGGAAGACCCAGTACTTC | CAISESSGRKTQYF | TRBV10-3 | NA | NA | TRBJ2-5
TGTGCCAGCAGTTACTCGAGACAGGGAAAATACTCACCCCTCCACTTT | CASSYSRQGKYSPLHF | TRBV6-5 | few | TRBD1 | TRBJ1-6
TGTGCCAGCAGTGGGGACCGGGGGAATACGCAGTATTTT | CASSGDRGNTQYF | TRBV6-5 | medium-sized | NA | TRBJ2-3
TGTGCCAGCAGTTCACAGGGGGCTAAAGAAAAACTGTTTTTT | CASSSQGAKEKLFF | TRBV6-5 | NA | TRBD1 | TRBJ1-4
TGTGCCAGCAGCTCCCGGGACACCTATAACACTGAAGCTTTCTTT | CASSSRDTYNTEAFF | TRBV9 | few | NA | TRBJ1-1
TGTGCCAGCAGTGCCCCGGTCCGGGTCCCCCAGCCCCAGCATTTT | CASSAPVRVPQPQHF | TRBV2 | NA | NA | TRBJ1-5
TGTGCCAGCAGCCAAGAAGTGACTCACAATGAGCAGTTCTTC | CASSQEVTHNEQFF | TRBV4-2 | NA | NA | TRBJ2-1
TGTGCCAGCAGCCCAGGACAGTACTACACTGAAGCTTTCTTT | CASSPGQYYTEAFF | TRBV7-9 | NA | NA | TRBJ1-1
TGTGCCAGCAGCACCCAAGGGGACTTAAGCTCCTACAATGAGCAGTTCTTC | CASSTQGDLSSYNEQFF | TRBV27 | NA | NA | TRBJ2-1
TGTGCCTGGGCTCTCGGACAGGGAGACGAAAAACTGTTTTTT | CAWALGQGDEKLFF | TRBV30 | few | TRBD1 | TRBJ1-4
TGTGCCAGCACGGGGTGGGTCGAGCAGTACTTC | CASTGWVEQYF | TRBV28 | NA | NA | TRBJ2-7
TGTGCCAGCAGTGAGGGACATAGTAATCAGCCCCAGCATTTT | CASSEGHSNQPQHF | TRBV6-1 | NA | NA | TRBJ1-5
TGTGCCAGCAGCTCGCCCACTTATGTTAGCGAGTCCTACGAGCAGTACTTC | CASSSPTYVSESYEQYF | TRBV5-6 | once | NA | TRBJ2-7
TGTGCCATCAGTGAGGCGGGAGAGAGCTCCTACGAGCAGTACTTC | CAISEAGESSYEQYF | TRBV10-3 | once | TRBD2 | TRBJ2-7
TGTGCCAGCCAGGAGAGGACTAACCCCTCCTACAATGAGCAGTTCTTC | CASQERTNPSYNEQFF | TRBV11-1 | NA | NA | TRBJ2-1
TGTGCCACCAGCCCTTTTAGCGGGTCCTCCTACAATGAGCAGTTCTTC | CATSPFSGSSYNEQFF | TRBV15 | once | TRBD2 | TRBJ2-1
TGCGCCAGCAGCTTGGTGGGCCGTCCGGGACAGGGGGTTAGGGGTACGCAGTATTTT | CASSLVGRPGQGVRGTQYF | TRBV5-1 | NA | TRBD1 | TRBJ2-3
TGTGCCAGCAGTTCACCTTTCGGGACAGGGAGTGACGAGCAGTACTTC | CASSSPFGTGSDEQYF | TRBV28 | NA | TRBD1 | TRBJ2-7
TGTGCCAGCAGCCAACTAACCCCGGGACAGAACTATGGCTACACCTTC | CASSQLTPGQNYGYTF | TRBV4-2 | NA | TRBD1 | TRBJ1-2
TGTGCCAGCAGCTCAGGGGGCATGTACGACTATGGCTACACCTTC | CASSSGGMYDYGYTF | TRBV6-5 | once | TRBD1 | TRBJ1-2
TGCGCCAGCAGCCCACGGACAGTTAATGAAAAACTGTTTTTT | CASSPRTVNEKLFF | TRBV4-1 | NA | NA | TRBJ1-4
TGTGCCAGCAGCCTTTCTCCCTCGAACACTGAAGCTTTCTTT | CASSLSPSNTEAFF | TRBV27 | NA | NA | TRBJ1-1
TGTGCCAGTAGTATACCCGGGAGAAGCGACACTGAAGCTTTCTTT | CASSIPGRSDTEAFF | TRBV19 | once | NA | TRBJ1-1
TGTGCCAGCAGCCAAGGACTAGCCAGCACAGATACGCAGTATTTT | CASSQGLASTDTQYF | TRBV28 | NA | TRBD2 | TRBJ2-3
TGTGCCAGCAGTCCAGGGGGCGCGGGGGATCGGGAGACCCAGTACTTC | CASSPGGAGDRETQYF | TRBV6-6 | NA | NA | TRBJ2-5
TGTGCCATCAGTGACGGAGGGGACAGGATATGCTTC | CAISDGGDRICF | TRBV10-3 | NA | TRBD1 | TRBJ2-7
TGTGCCAGCAGCGACTACTCCTACAATGAGCAGTTCTTC | CASSDYSYNEQFF | TRBV11-2 | NA | NA | TRBJ2-1
TGTGCCAGCAGCGGATGGCGGGAGATGAACACTGAAGCTTTCTTT | CASSGWREMNTEAFF | TRBV7-2 | NA | NA | TRBJ1-1
TGTGCCAGCTCACGCCCCAACCAGATGAACACCGGGGAGCTGTTTTTT | CASSRPNQMNTGELFF | TRBV18 | once | NA | TRBJ2-2
TGCGCCAGCAGCCTTATTAGAGGTTACGAGCAGTACTTC | CASSLIRGYEQYF | TRBV4-3 | NA | NA | TRBJ2-7
TGTGCCATCAGGGACAGTTCTTCCACTGAAGCTTTCTTT | CAIRDSSSTEAFF | TRBV10-3 | NA | NA | TRBJ1-1
TGTGCCAGTAGTATGGAAGGGGGCCACTACGAGCAGTACTTC | CASSMEGGHYEQYF | TRBV19 | NA | TRBD1 | TRBJ2-7
TGTGCCAGCAGTTCACCCGGACAGGTTGACTTCTCTGGAAACACCATATATTTT | CASSSPGQVDFSGNTIYF | TRBV28 | NA | TRBD1 | TRBJ1-3
TGTGCCAGCAGCTTTCGTGGAGCTAACTATGGCTACACCTTC | CASSFRGANYGYTF | TRBV5-4 | once | NA | TRBJ1-2
TGTGCCAGCAGTTTATTCTTAGAGCCTAATGAAAAACTGTTTTTT | CASSLFLEPNEKLFF | TRBV28 | NA | NA | TRBJ1-4
TGTGCCAGCGGAACTAAACAGGGATACTCTGGGGCCAACGTCCTGACTTTC | CASGTKQGYSGANVLTF | TRBV5-4 | once | NA | TRBJ2-6
TGTGCCAGCAGCCCAGGGGGCGACTATGGCTACACCTTC | CASSPGGDYGYTF | TRBV9 | NA | TRBD1 | TRBJ1-2
TGTGCCAGCAGTAAAACAGGATACGAGCAGTACTTC | CASSKTGYEQYF | TRBV7-8 | NA | NA | TRBJ2-7
TGTGCCAGCATCCGACTAGCGGGAGTGGCAGATACGCAGTATTTT | CASIRLAGVADTQYF | TRBV6-5 | NA | TRBD2 | TRBJ2-3
TGTGCCAGTAGACCGACAGGGGCAAGCAATCAGCCCCAGCATTTT | CASRPTGASNQPQHF | TRBV19 | NA | TRBD1 | TRBJ1-5
TGTGCCAGCAGCGTTAGCGGGAGGGGAAATGAGCAGTTCTTC | CASSVSGRGNEQFF | TRBV9 | NA | TRBD2 | TRBJ2-1
TGTGCCAGCAGCCTGGGACAGAGGGTTGAAGCTTTCTTT | CASSLGQRVEAFF | TRBV7-8 | NA | TRBD1 | TRBJ1-1